This T cell receptor beta chain was captured by sequencing in a study of response to subunit inactivated influenza vaccine. General study findings and limits: It was the authors' suggestion that each seasonal influenza vaccination recruits few new T cells.

TCRdb recomputed calls from the RT-PCR reads with MiXCR, one row per CDR3 protein. The sample consists of about 170,000 distinct CDR3 sequences, roughly 10% of them appearing once. To note about this clonotype: Its antigen is currently unknown.

The V gene lost 2 bases and the J gene lost 4 bases, with 12 bases spanning the gap. This CDR3 has 16 residues. Germline values: CDR1 LGHNA, CDR2 YSLEER. This receptor was taken from a man aged 45 to 75 who received an inactivated influenza vaccine. The sample consisted of CD8+ T cells sorted from PBMCs, taken about 24 months after vaccination. The chain links TRBV4-3 to TRBJ2-6; D not resolved. The CDR3 here is CASSQTPLPGANVLTF. CDR3 nucleotides: TGCGCCAGCAGCCAAACCCCTCTTCCCGGGGCCAACGTCCTGACTTTC.